This entry lists 30 T cell receptor beta chains sequenced from one sample in a study of cytomegalovirus exposure and HLA in healthy donors. Primers: 60 Vbeta forward and 13 Jbeta reverse. Measured with immunoSEQ multiplex PCR; TCRdb has only the in-frame clones, and not every one. In all, the sample yields some 150,000 clones. The sequencing input was PBMCs. These receptors all come from a woman between 18 and 29 years old in good health and CMV-seronegative.

This rearrangement joins TRBV28 to TRBJ2-7, with 12 positions matching TRBD2. CDR1 MDHEN and CDR2 SYDVKM come from the germline V gene. The CDR3 has 16 residues. The ends lost 10 bases at V and 4 bases at J; junction bases unmatched: 14. DNA for the CDR3: TGTGCCACATCGGGACTAGCGGGTAGGATGGGGTACGAGCAGTACTTC. Translated, it gives CATSGLAGRMGYEQYF.

The chain links TRBV19 to TRBJ1-2; D is unresolved. The CDR3 runs 14 residues. Germline CDR1 LNHDA, CDR2 SQIVND (reference sequence). Trimming shortened V by 5 bases and J by 8 bases, and 18 bases separated the two germline ends. CDR3 region: CASSVWAGDDGYTF. The CDR3 DNA sequence: TGTGCCAGTAGTGTATGGGCGGGCGATGACGGCTACACCTTC.

The chain uses TRBV6-5 and TRBJ1-2, with D maybe TRBD1 (6 bases). Germline CDR1 MNHEY, CDR2 SVGAGI. The V gene lost 2 bases and the J gene lost 6 bases, with 16 bases spanning the gap. The CDR3 extends over 15 amino acids. The CDR3 nucleotides are TGTGCCAGCAGTTACGATGGGGGGGCTTCTAATGGCTACACCTTC. Amino acid sequence: CASSYDGGASNGYTF.

The V call is TRBV19, the J call TRBJ1-3, with D hard to call. The CDR3 consists of 14 residues. Trimming removed 7 bases at V and 0 bases at J, with 10 bases between. The germline V gene encodes CDR1 LNHDA and CDR2 SQIVND (reference sequence). The CDR3 nucleotides are TGTGCCAGTACCCGGGAGAACTCTGGAAACACCATATATTTT. It specifies CASTRENSGNTIYF.

About this clone itself: At the DNA level, this CDR3 is encoded by other sequences in the same sample as well. The rearrangement links TRBV7-2 to TRBJ2-1; 11 bases fit TRBD2. After removal of 3 bases from V and 4 bases from J, the junction contained 2 bases not matched to a gene. The CDR3 contains 15 residues. Germline CDR1 is SGHTA and CDR2 is FQGNSA. CDR3 protein: CASSLGTSGYNEQFF. The CDR3 DNA follows: TGTGCCAGCAGCTTGGGGACTAGCGGATACAATGAGCAGTTCTTC.

The rearrangement links TRBV2 to TRBJ2-2; D is ambiguous. This CDR3 comprises 13 residues. Looked up from germline, CDR1 is SNHLY and CDR2 is FYNNEI. The germline V and J ends were trimmed by 8 bases and 6 bases, with 13 bases remaining between them. The CDR3 sequence: CASVADQAGELFF. The CDR3 DNA reads as TGTGCCAGCGTTGCCGATCAGGCCGGGGAGCTGTTTTTT.

The genes are TRBV19 and TRBJ2-2, with D perhaps TRBD2 (5 bases). Germline lookup yields CDR1 LNHDA and CDR2 SQIVND (reference sequence). The CDR3 has 13 amino acids. Trimming took off 1 base at V and 6 bases at J, with 6 bases between the two ends. In nucleotides, the CDR3 is TGTGCCAGTAGTATAGGAGCGGCCGGGGAGCTGTTTTTT. Translated, it gives CASSIGAAGELFF.

This chain uses TRBV28 with TRBJ1-1; D might be TRBD1 (6 bases). V lost 5 bases to trimming and J lost 1 base, with 14 bases between them. The V gene's germline CDR1 is MDHEN and CDR2 SYDVKM. The CDR3 is 15 amino acids. Here the CDR3 DNA reads TGTGCCAGCAGTAAAGGGGGGGCCGGGAACACTGAAGCTTTCTTT. This translates into CASSKGGAGNTEAFF.

The chain links TRBV9 to TRBJ1-6; 7 bases are shared with TRBD1. The CDR3 length is 15 residues. V lost 0 bases and J lost 5; bases outside the gene matches: 2. Germline V gene data show CDR1 as SGDLS and CDR2 as YYNGEE. In DNA form, the CDR3 reads TGTGCCAGCAGCGTAGGCCAGGGGGATAATTCACCCCTCCACTTT. This sequence encodes CASSVGQGDNSPLHF.

The chain recombines TRBV7-9 with TRBJ1-1; no firm D call. The V gene's germline CDR1 is SEHNR and CDR2 FQNEAQ (reference sequence). The CDR3 has 12 residues. Trimming removed 5 bases from V and 4 bases from J, with 8 bases in between. DNA of the CDR3: TGTGCCAGCAGCCGAGACACCACTGAAGCTTTCTTT. Translation: CASSRDTTEAFF.

The rearrangement uses TRBV10-1 and TRBJ2-4, with a possible D match to TRBD2 (6 bases). V was shortened by 8 bases and J by 9 bases, with 17 bases between the two germline ends. The CDR3 has 13 residues. Germline V gene data show CDR1 as WNHNN and CDR2 as SYGVQD (reference sequence). CDR3 region: CASQAGQGGIQYF. Here the CDR3 DNA reads TGCGCCAGCCAGGCGGGGCAAGGAGGCATTCAGTACTTC.

The J gene is TRBJ2-1, the V gene TRBV5-4, with 8 positions matching TRBD1. This CDR3 comprises 15 residues. Germline lookup yields CDR1 SGHNT and CDR2 YYREEE (reference sequence). V shed 4 bases, J shed 3 bases, and the junction held 6 bases outside the gene matches. Here the CDR3 DNA reads TGTGCCAGCAGCACGGGACAGGCCAACTACAATGAGCAGTTCTTC. It is translated as CASSTGQANYNEQFF.

J is TRBJ2-2 and V is TRBV7-8, with TRBD1 matching over 9 bases. The CDR3 consists of 13 residues. With 4 bases clipped from V and 15 bases from J, the junction kept 9 bases outside the gene matches. Germline V lookup: CDR1 SGHVS, CDR2 FQNEAQ. The CDR3 nucleotides are TGTGCCAGCAGCTCTACAGGGGGCCTCGAGTTGTTTTTT. Encoded protein: CASSSTGGLELFF.

The V and J genes are TRBV5-8 and TRBJ2-1; no definite D call. The CDR3 has 16 residues. Per germline, CDR1 SGHTS and CDR2 YDEGEE. V was trimmed by 2 bases and J by 0 bases, leaving 12 bases between them. CDR3 amino acids: CASSFLRGSSYNEQFF. For the CDR3, the DNA is TGTGCCAGCAGCTTTCTCCGCGGAAGCTCCTACAATGAGCAGTTCTTC.

CDR3 in amino acids: CADRPDSYNEQFF. The CDR3 nucleotides are TGTGCCGACAGACCTGACTCCTACAATGAGCAGTTCTTC. V and J are TRBV2 and TRBJ2-1; TRBD1 might be the D (5 bases). Germline V gives CDR1 SNHLY, CDR2 FYNNEI. With 11 bases removed from V and 0 bases from J, the gap between germline ends came to 11 bases. This CDR3 contains 13 residues.

The chain links TRBV30 to TRBJ1-2; D is unclear. V was pared by 5 bases and J by 4 bases, with 17 bases between. This CDR3 contains 14 residues. From germline, CDR1 is GTSNPN and CDR2 SVGIG (reference sequence). The CDR3 spells CAWGVSLWVYGYTF. In DNA form, the CDR3 reads TGTGCCTGGGGAGTCAGTCTCTGGGTCTATGGCTACACCTTC.

A remark on this clone: One end of the junction does not line up with germline, which may come from a read error. The chain joins TRBV19 to TRBJ1-2, with TRBD1 as a possible D gene (5 bases). The V gene's germline CDR1 is LNHDA and CDR2 SQIVND (reference sequence). This CDR3 is 16 amino acids long. The CDR3 DNA reads as TGTGCCAGTAGTATAAGGCCTGGTGACAGTTCGTCTGGCTACGCCTTC. Translating gives CASSIRPGDSSSGYAF.

V usage is TRBV4-1 and J usage is TRBJ2-1; 13 nucleotides align to TRBD2. Per germline, CDR1 MGHRA and CDR2 YSYEKL. V lost 1 base, J lost 9 bases, and 9 bases stayed unmatched. This CDR3 region has 17 residues. The chain's CDR3 is CASSQATGLAGEVEQFF. CDR3 DNA sequence: TGCGCCAGCAGCCAAGCGACAGGACTAGCGGGAGAAGTTGAGCAGTTCTTC.

The gene calls are TRBV5-1 and TRBJ1-1; TRBD1 might be the D (5 bases). Per germline, CDR1 SGHRS and CDR2 YFSETQ. This CDR3 is built from 14 residues. V was shortened by 4 bases and J by 4 bases, with 14 bases between the two germline ends. The DNA of the CDR3 is TGCGCCAGCAGCACCCTCCAAGGGGCCACTGAAGCTTTCTTT. This encodes CASSTLQGATEAFF.

Points on this clone: At one boundary the junction diverges from the germline segment, which might be a read error. The V call is TRBV5-6, the J call TRBJ2-7; D may be TRBD2 (5 bases). The germline V gene encodes CDR1 SGHDT and CDR2 YYEEEE. The CDR3 spans 16 residues. CDR3 DNA sequence: TGTGCCAGCAGCCGGAGGTACAGCGGAGAAAACTACGGGCAGTACTTC. It specifies CASSRRYSGENYGQYF.

The rearrangement joins TRBV7-2 to TRBJ1-5; 7 bases line up with TRBD1. Germline V gene sequence: CDR1 SGHTA, CDR2 FQGNSA. There are 13 residues in the CDR3. The ends lost 5 bases at V and 7 bases at J; junction bases unmatched: 5. Here the CDR3 reads CASSPQGTQPQHF. The CDR3 DNA sequence: TGTGCCAGCAGCCCACAGGGGACCCAGCCCCAGCATTTT. Looking up the rest from reference TRBV7-2 and TRBJ1-5 gives the full variable domain: GAGVSQSPSNKVTEKGKDVELRCDPISGHTALYWYRQSLGQGLEFLIYFQGNSAPDKSGLPSDRFSAERTGGSVSTLTIQRTQQEDSAVYLCASSPQGTQPQHFGDGTRLSIL.

The chain uses TRBV5-6 and TRBJ2-1, with 9 bases that match TRBD2. Germline-derived CDR1 and CDR2 are SGHDT and YYEEEE. The CDR3 extends over 17 amino acids. With 5 bases clipped from V and 4 bases from J, the junction kept 13 bases outside the gene matches. The CDR3 DNA reads TGTGCCAGCAGTCCCGAATTGGCGACTAGCGGTTACAATGAGCAGTTCTTC. Translated: CASSPELATSGYNEQFF.

The J gene is TRBJ2-2, the V gene TRBV9, with 10 positions matching TRBD1. This CDR3 contains 16 residues. Germline V gene sequence: CDR1 SGDLS, CDR2 YYNGEE. V dropped 3 bases and J dropped 8; count of bases not matched to a gene: 10. CDR3 residues: CASSEGTGALQGELFF. In DNA form, the CDR3 reads TGTGCCAGCAGCGAAGGGACAGGGGCGCTCCAAGGGGAGCTGTTTTTT.

This chain joins TRBV4-1 and TRBJ2-7; a possible D gene is TRBD1 (5 bases). The CDR3 has 12 amino acids. Deletions cut 2 bases from V and 5 bases from J, with 7 bases between. Looked up from germline, CDR1 is MGHRA and CDR2 is YSYEKL. The CDR3 region is CASSQQGNEQYF. CDR3 DNA: TGCGCCAGCAGCCAACAGGGAAACGAGCAGTACTTC.

The chain recombines TRBV6-5 with TRBJ2-2, with D possibly matching TRBD2 (7 bases). V shed 6 bases and J shed 6 bases, with 17 bases lying between them. The germline V gene has CDR1 MNHEY and CDR2 SVGAGI. This CDR3 is 15 amino acids long. The DNA of the CDR3 is TGTGCCAGCAGAAATGCATGGGAGGGGGCCGGGGAGCTGTTTTTT. Translated: CASRNAWEGAGELFF.

This rearrangement joins TRBV10-3 to TRBJ2-5, with 14 bases fitting TRBD2. V shed 10 bases and J 2 bases; nucleotides not matched to a gene: 12. Germline V lookup: CDR1 ENHRY, CDR2 SYGVKD. This CDR3 has 17 amino acids. CDR3 amino acids: CASGPGLAGVVQETQYF. CDR3 sequence (DNA): TGTGCCAGCGGTCCGGGACTAGCGGGAGTGGTGCAAGAGACCCAGTACTTC.

The chain joins TRBV5-1 to TRBJ2-3; weak D call: TRBD1 (5 bases). The length of the CDR3 is 15 residues. Trimming removed 4 bases from V and 2 bases from J, with 14 bases in between. CDR1 and CDR2 from the germline V gene are SGHRS and YFSETQ. This CDR3 reads CASSPDRATTDTQYF. The CDR3 coding sequence is TGCGCCAGCAGCCCCGACAGAGCGACCACAGATACGCAGTATTTT.

This chain connects TRBV9 to TRBJ2-1, with a tentative D call TRBD1 (6 bases). Germline V gene sequence: CDR1 SGDLS, CDR2 YYNGEE. This CDR3 comprises 15 residues. Trimming took off 0 bases at V and 3 bases at J, with 10 bases between the two ends. CDR3 in amino acids: CASSVAAGVYNEQFF. The CDR3 nucleotides are TGTGCCAGCAGCGTAGCGGCAGGGGTCTACAATGAGCAGTTCTTC.

The chain has TRBV9 and TRBJ1-1, with 7 bases lining up with TRBD1. The germline V gene encodes CDR1 SGDLS and CDR2 YYNGEE. The V gene end was trimmed by 4 bases and the J gene end by 0 bases; junction bases not matched to a gene: 6. The CDR3 spans 15 residues. The CDR3 coding sequence is TGTGCCAGCAGCCCCGGCGGACAGGTGAACACTGAAGCTTTCTTT. As protein: CASSPGGQVNTEAFF.

This chain uses TRBV5-4 with TRBJ2-1; 7 bases line up with TRBD1. The CDR3 length is 15 residues. The germline V gene encodes CDR1 SGHNT and CDR2 YYREEE (reference sequence). The junction had 3 bases not matched to a gene; V was cut back by 3 bases and J by 0 bases. The CDR3 DNA reads as TGTGCCAGCAGCTCTGGACAGGCCTCCTACAATGAGCAGTTCTTC. Its translation is CASSSGQASYNEQFF.